Reported below is one T cell receptor beta chain. The clone's antigen remains unknown. No quality values exist for individual bases; no much larger clone is one base distant. The sample comes from a study of blood T cells in healthy people across ages (dated by TCRdb to about 2015). Study-wide context: In model experiments, template switching captured roughly one uniquely barcoded TCR beta cDNA molecule for every two T cells. The donors were split into four age groups: young (average around 16 years), middle-aged (about 40), aged (more than 55) and long-lived (about 74). The study measured age-related changes in TCR beta repertoire diversity using deep sequencing normalized with unique cDNA molecular identifiers. To avoid experimental bias, donors of different ages were randomly spread across the sequencing lanes. For two donors (one aged 18 to 30 and one aged 80 or older), the study analyzed two additional independent replicas of 1 million unique cDNA reads from the same blood draw.

The approximately 39 donors, aged about 6 to 95 years, were systemically healthy Caucasian individuals from Russia. Each donor gave around 9.9 milliliters of peripheral blood, collected into EDTA-treated Vacutainer tubes. PBMCs were isolated by Ficoll-Paque density-gradient centrifugation, with at least 7 million obtained per sample. Trizol reagent was used to extract total RNA from PBMCs, with at least 6 micrograms per sample. For every donor, an aliquot of PBMCs went through flow cytometry to measure the percentages of naive CD45RAhigh/CD27high T cells. V is shortened by 3 bases, J by 4 bases, and the region joining them spans 7 bases. From cysteine to phenylalanine, the CDR3 is 13 amino acids long. Of all the DNA, just the CDR3 is kept, 39 bases in frame from base 1. The germline V gene encodes CDR1 SGHTA and CDR2 FQGNSA. Library preparation employed 5' RACE. The instrument was an Illumina HiSeq 2500. The second PCR ran for about 7 to 11 cycles and used a J-beta primer mix along with a sample-barcoded 5' primer. Each TCR beta cDNA molecule received a unique molecular identifier from a template-switch 5' adaptor carrying 12 random nucleotides. Each sample yielded at least 3 million CDR3-containing paired-end reads. All of the RNA was converted into first-strand cDNA using the Mint cDNA synthesis kit, with a TRBC-specific oligonucleotide serving as the primer. After uracil-DNA glycosylase treatment, a first 18-cycle PCR used universal primers M1SS and BC2_uni_R on all cDNA. The original methods were these. For normalization, 1 million high-quality reads were randomly selected from each sample, with every read carrying a distinct molecular identifier. Reads sharing molecular identifiers were discarded rather than binned into consensus sequences. MiTCR, set to a Q25 quality threshold and the strictest error-elimination algorithm, was used for CDR3 identification, clonotype clustering and error correction. A nonparametric unseen species model with Euler transformation was used to estimate lower-bound total TCR beta diversity. The raw public reads went through TCRdb reprocessing: fastp at Q25, MiXCR clone calling, in-frame beta chains kept. When rows share a CDR3 protein, they turn into one entry using the most common DNA and genes. The V and J calls and clone size are TCRdb's, not the authors'. The sample table lists about 400,000 distinct CDR3 sequences, more than 45% of them with a count of one. Jointly, the top ten make up around 49% of the sample.

Results and caveats for the whole study, not just this receptor: Observed TCR beta diversity correlated strongly with the percentage of naive T cells measured by flow cytometry. Estimates of total diversity based on one million sequenced T cells were considered lower bounds and underestimates. Because donor CMV infection status was unknown, age-related changes in expanded clonotypes were potentially confounded. Bulk unsorted PBMC profiling prevented conclusive comparison of naive and antigen-experienced compartments. As age increased, observed TCR beta diversity per million T cells dropped in a roughly linear way, and a significant reduction was already evident by age roughly 40. Compared with the aged group, the long-lived group had more naive CD4+ T cells, fewer expanded clones and increased TCR diversity, suggesting age selection.

The chain is encoded by TRBV7-2 joined to TRBJ2-1; the D gene remains uncertain. The material sequenced was blood. This receptor was taken from a man in his 60s in good health. The DNA sequence reads TGTGCCAGCAGCTTCGACACTTACAATGAGCAGTTCTTC. It translates as CASSFDTYNEQFF. The reference TRBV7-2 and TRBJ2-1 proteins fill in what lies around the CDR3, so the full variable domain reads GAGVSQSPSNKVTEKGKDVELRCDPISGHTALYWYRQSLGQGLEFLIYFQGNSAPDKSGLPSDRFSAERTGGSVSTLTIQRTQQEDSAVYLCASSFDTYNEQFFGPGTRLTVL.